This T cell receptor beta chain was recorded in a study of CD8 T cells in Susac syndrome. Notes on the study in general: CD4+ T cell repertoires in Susac syndrome exhibited no evidence of clonal expansion.

Reverse transcription of about 0.5 to 1 ug RNA used random hexamers. TCRdb fed the immunoSEQ multiplex PCR reads into MiXCR, producing one record per CDR3 protein. The sample has over 130,000 distinct CDR3 sequences, roughly 94% seen once. V lost 3 bases, J lost 4 bases, and 9 bases lay in between. This CDR3 region has 12 residues. Germline CDR1 DFQATT, CDR2 SNEGSKA (reference sequence). This clonotype appeared a few times. Antigen: not known. The origin of this receptor is a human donor with Susac syndrome. The chain couples TRBV20-1 to TRBJ1-2, with a possible D match to TRBD1 (5 bases). The specimen was CD4+ T cells from PBMCs. The CDR3 nucleotides are TGCAGTGCTAGTAGACAGTCCTATGGCTACACCTTC. Residues: CSASRQSYGYTF.